What follows are 30 T cell receptor beta chains derived from one specimen sequenced in a study of T cells in Graves' hyperthyroidism and ophthalmopathy. TCR beta CDR3 regions were amplified from RNA transcripts. When the TCR CDR3 underwent first-round RT-PCR, the HTBI primer set was used. TCRdb reanalysed the multiplex PCR reads using MiXCR and keeps one entry per CDR3 protein. The data contain 220,000 or so distinct CDR3 sequences, 16% of them seen just once; the ten biggest clones take up around 30%. The specimen was blood. These TCRs come from a woman aged 18-29 years with Graves' ophthalmopathy.

This clonotype was recorded many times. The chain links TRBV27 to TRBJ2-5, with 10 bases aligning to TRBD2. The CDR3 runs 17 residues. From germline, CDR1 is MNHEY and CDR2 SMNVEV (reference sequence). V was pared by 5 bases and J by 2 bases, with 11 bases of the junction left unmatched. The CDR3 DNA follows: TGTGCCAGCAGTCCCTGGGCTAGCGGGGGAACTCAAGAGACCCAGTACTTC. Translation gives CASSPWASGGTQETQYF.

At least ten counts were recorded for this clonotype. This chain connects TRBV4-1 to TRBJ2-3, with 7 nucleotides matching TRBD2. This CDR3 contains 14 residues. Germline loops: CDR1 MGHRA, CDR2 YSYEKL. V shed 4 bases and J 6 bases; nucleotides not matched to a gene: 7. CDR3 residues: CASSRSGSGDTQYF. CDR3 in DNA: TGCGCCAGCAGCCGTAGCGGGTCTGGTGATACGCAGTATTTT.

This clonotype was counted at least ten times. The chain couples TRBV6-5 to TRBJ2-1; D may match TRBD1 or TRBD2 (5 bases each). The germline CDR1 and CDR2 sequences are MNHEY and SVGAGI. CDR3 length: 14 amino acids. Trimming left V 0 bases short and J 4 bases short, with 7 bases between. DNA of the CDR3: TGTGCCAGCAGTTACTCGGGACCATACAATGAGCAGTTCTTC. It yields the protein CASSYSGPYNEQFF.

This clonotype has ten or more counts. V is TRBV4-2 and J is TRBJ2-3; D is ambiguous. The CDR3 is 16 amino acids. The V and J ends lost 3 bases and 1 base respectively, with 14 bases between them. Germline V gene lookup returns CDR1 LGHNA and CDR2 YNFKEQ. CDR3 region: CASSHPSGGGTDTQYF. CDR3 coding DNA: TGTGCCAGCAGCCACCCCTCGGGTGGGGGCACAGATACGCAGTATTTT.

The chain joins TRBV7-9 to TRBJ1-2; possible D gene TRBD1, 5 bases. V was clipped by 0 bases and J by 3 bases, with 14 bases between them. Germline CDR1 and CDR2: SEHNR and FQNEAQ (reference sequence). This CDR3 contains 16 residues. CDR3 loop: CASSLARDPEDYGYTF. CDR3 nucleotides: TGTGCCAGCAGCTTAGCCCGGGACCCGGAAGACTATGGCTACACCTTC.

Remarks on this clonotype: A much larger clone lies one base from this, so it may be a read error. This chain connects TRBV20-1 to TRBJ1-2; D gene uncertain. Trimming took off 1 base at V and 6 bases at J, with 15 bases between the two ends. CDR1 and CDR2 (germline): DFQATT, SNEGSKA (reference sequence). The CDR3 has 14 amino acids. Here the CDR3 reads CSARVPLAGNGYTF. CDR3 coding DNA: TGCAGTGCTAGAGTACCCTTGGCGGGGAATGGCTACACCTTC.

This clonotype was detected many times. The CDR3 nucleotides are TGTGCCAGCAGTTACGGACAGCTTTATGGCTACACCTTC. Translated: CASSYGQLYGYTF. The chain uses TRBV28 and TRBJ1-2, with D perhaps matching TRBD1 (6 bases). This CDR3 is 13 amino acids long. From germline, CDR1 is MDHEN and CDR2 SYDVKM. Trimming removed 4 bases at V and 5 bases at J, with 11 bases between.

The genes are TRBV20-1 and TRBJ1-1, with D perhaps TRBD1 (6 bases). The germline gives CDR1 DFQATT, CDR2 SNEGSKA (reference sequence). The CDR3 runs to 13 residues. V gave up 4 bases and J gave up 1 base, with 10 bases separating them. As DNA, the CDR3 is TGCAGTGCTACCCGGGACAAGAACACTGAAGCTTTCTTT. Protein: CSATRDKNTEAFF.

This clonotype was seen ten or more times. V and J are TRBV6-1 and TRBJ1-1; D uncertain. CDR3 size: 15 residues. Germline V CDR1 and CDR2: MNHNS, SASEGT. V gave up 8 bases and J gave up 4 bases, with 20 bases separating them. In DNA form, the CDR3 reads TGTGCCAGCCCAGTGTACGAAGCCGCGGGCACTGAAGCTTTCTTT. Translation: CASPVYEAAGTEAFF.

This clonotype was counted ten times or more. The chain combines TRBV12-3 or TRBV12-4 with TRBJ2-5, with TRBD1 matching over 7 bases. The CDR3 sequence is 13 residues long. With 5 bases clipped from V and 5 bases from J, the junction kept 5 bases outside the gene matches. CDR3 nucleotides: TGTGCCAGCAGTCCCAGAGGGGGCGAGACCCAGTACTTC. Translating it yields CASSPRGGETQYF.

For this clonotype: Just one base apart from a much larger clone, this may be a read error. The V gene is TRBV19, the J gene TRBJ2-7; TRBD2 might be the D (5 bases). This CDR3 has 13 amino acids. V dropped 5 bases and J dropped 3 bases, with 11 bases sitting between them. The germline V gene has CDR1 LNHDA and CDR2 SQIVND (reference sequence). The CDR3 region has the DNA TGTGCCAGTAGTGAGGAGGCCCTCTACGAGCAGTACTTC. It translates to CASSEEALYEQYF.

This clonotype was seen repeatedly, ten times or more. This rearrangement joins TRBV6-6 to TRBJ1-1; 8 bases are a match to TRBD1. V was pared by 2 bases and J by 3 bases, with 5 bases of the junction left unmatched. The V gene's germline CDR1 is MNHNY and CDR2 SVGAGI (reference sequence). This CDR3 is 15 amino acids long. The CDR3 region has the DNA TGTGCCAGCAGTTACCCCGGACAGGGCGACACTGAAGCTTTCTTT. Its protein product is CASSYPGQGDTEAFF.

This clonotype was counted many times. The genes are TRBV12-3 or TRBV12-4 and TRBJ2-5, with TRBD1 identical over 8 bases. J gave up 2 bases and V 8 bases, and 4 bases lay outside the gene matches. CDR3 size: 13 residues. CDR3 loop: CASAGTGQETQYF. The CDR3 DNA reads as TGTGCCAGCGCCGGGACAGGACAAGAGACCCAGTACTTC.

This clonotype was seen repeatedly, ten times or more. The chain couples TRBV6-4 to TRBJ2-1, with D hard to call. Germline V gene sequence: CDR1 MRHNA, CDR2 SNTAGT. The CDR3 has 15 residues. The ends were cut back, 4 bases at V and 0 bases at J, with 10 bases in the middle. CDR3 coding DNA: TGTGCCAGCAGTGTGATGGTTAGCTCCTACAATGAGCAGTTCTTC. Residues: CASSVMVSSYNEQFF.

This clonotype has at least ten counts. At one of its ends the junction is not consistent with the germline gene, which may arise from a read error. CDR3 sequence reads: CASSMDRATEASF. The CDR3 bases are TGTGCCAGCAGTATGGACAGGGCCACTGAAGCTTCCTTT. V is TRBV12-3 or TRBV12-4 and J is TRBJ1-1; 8 bases match TRBD1. This CDR3 contains 13 residues.

This clonotype came up many times. The chain couples TRBV7-3 to TRBJ2-1; 8 bases line up with TRBD2. Losses at the gene ends were 4 bases for V and 2 bases for J; bases not matched to a gene: 4. This CDR3 contains 15 residues. The germline V gene has CDR1 SGHTA and CDR2 FQGTGA. DNA for the CDR3: TGTGCCAGCAGCTCGCGCGGGGGGCCCTACAATGAGCAGTTCTTC. Protein product: CASSSRGGPYNEQFF.

Ten or more counts support this clonotype. The genes are TRBV9 and TRBJ1-1; the D is unclear. The CDR3 sequence is 16 residues long. V was shortened by 0 bases and J by 4 bases, with 16 bases between the two germline ends. Per germline, CDR1 SGDLS and CDR2 YYNGEE. For the CDR3, the DNA is TGTGCCAGCAGCGTAGATGGAGGGAGCTCGGGCACTGAAGCTTTCTTT. Translation gives CASSVDGGSSGTEAFF.

The V and J genes are TRBV4-1 and TRBJ2-2; TRBD2 matches 10 bases. The V gene end was trimmed by 3 bases and the J gene end by 1 base; junction bases not matched to a gene: 2. CDR3 size: 16 residues. The germline V gene encodes CDR1 MGHRA and CDR2 YSYEKL. The CDR3 DNA sequence: TGCGCCAGCAGCCACGGACTAGCGGAGAACACCGGGGAGCTGTTTTTT. Translating it yields CASSHGLAENTGELFF.

There are many counts of this clonotype. The chain couples TRBV7-9 to TRBJ2-1; TRBD1 aligns across 8 bases. Germline CDR1 is SEHNR and CDR2 is FQNEAQ (reference sequence). The length of the CDR3 is 13 residues. The V gene end was trimmed by 10 bases and the J gene end by 2 bases; junction bases not matched to a gene: 4. The chain's CDR3 is CANDRGTYNEQFF. CDR3 nucleotide sequence: TGTGCCAACGACAGGGGAACCTACAATGAGCAGTTCTTC.

This clonotype occurred a few times. V and J are TRBV4-3 and TRBJ2-6; D uncertain. Trimming took 3 bases from V and 3 from J, leaving 9 bases between them. Germline CDR1 and CDR2: LGHNA and YSLEER. The CDR3 is 15 amino acids. The CDR3 nucleotides are TGCGCCAGCAGCCACACTACGGGTGGGGCCAACGTCCTGACTTTC. Amino acids: CASSHTTGGANVLTF.

This clonotype was seen many times. The chain has TRBV7-9 and TRBJ1-6, with D perhaps matching TRBD1 (6 bases). Germline assignment: CDR1 SEHNR and CDR2 FQNEAQ (reference sequence). V dropped 2 bases and J dropped 5 bases, with 7 bases sitting between them. This CDR3 has 14 residues. CDR3 DNA: TGTGCCAGCAGCTTAAACAGGGATAATTCACCCCTCCACTTT. Residues: CASSLNRDNSPLHF.

This clonotype has a count of ten or more. The chain uses TRBV20-1 and TRBJ2-1; TRBD1 agrees at 8 bases. Trimming removed 0 bases from V and 6 bases from J; junction bases left unmatched: 7. The CDR3 is made up of 15 amino acids. Germline V CDR1 and CDR2: DFQATT, SNEGSKA (reference sequence). CDR3 sequence reads: CSARDPAGGINEQFF. CDR3 in DNA: TGCAGTGCTAGAGATCCGGCAGGGGGCATCAATGAGCAGTTCTTC.

This clonotype was observed a handful of times. A single base separates this from a much larger clone, so it may be a read error. V gene TRBV20-1 combines with J gene TRBJ2-3; 10 bases match TRBD2. The CDR3 consists of 15 residues. V lost 6 bases, J lost 2 bases, and 8 bases stayed unmatched. The germline CDR1 and CDR2 sequences are DFQATT and SNEGSKA (reference sequence). CDR3 in amino acids: CSALTSGAATDTQYF. In nucleotides, the CDR3 is TGCAGTGCGCTTACTAGCGGGGCTGCCACAGATACGCAGTATTTT.

This clonotype was observed at least ten times. The genes are TRBV5-1 and TRBJ1-6; 7 nucleotides line up with TRBD1. The V and J ends lost 4 bases and 5 bases, in that order; junction bases with no gene match: 9. CDR1 is SGHRS, CDR2 YFSETQ, per germline. The CDR3 has 16 residues. Written as DNA, the CDR3 is TGCGCCAGCAGCCCCCGCCAGGGGGGAAATAATTCACCCCTCCACTTT. As protein: CASSPRQGGNNSPLHF.

This clonotype has ten or more counts. This chain joins TRBV10-2 and TRBJ1-1; 10 bases are shared with TRBD1. Germline-derived CDR1 and CDR2 are WSHSY and SAAADI. Trimming removed 6 bases from V and 7 bases from J; junction bases left unmatched: 5. The CDR3 has 13 residues. CDR3 DNA: TGCGCCAGCAGAGGACAGGGGGAGAATGAAGCTTTCTTT. Its protein is CASRGQGENEAFF.

The V call is TRBV28, the J call TRBJ2-7; D might be TRBD2 (7 bases). Germline V CDR1 and CDR2: MDHEN, SYDVKM. V lost 3 bases, J lost 0 bases, and 24 bases lay in between. CDR3 length equals 19 residues. This CDR3 is CASSFQYFTGGGASYEQYF. The DNA of the CDR3 is TGTGCCAGCAGTTTCCAATACTTTACGGGCGGGGGCGCCTCCTACGAGCAGTACTTC.

This clonotype was found many times. This chain uses TRBV3-1 with TRBJ2-1; 11 nucleotides match TRBD2. V lost 4 bases to trimming and J lost 0 bases; unmatched junction nucleotides: 14. The CDR3 extends over 20 amino acids. Germline loops: CDR1 LGHDT, CDR2 YNNKEL (reference sequence). CDR3 nucleotide sequence: TGTGCCAGCAGCCCCTCGGGACTAGCGGCAGGACCGAGCTCCTACAATGAGCAGTTCTTC. Translation gives CASSPSGLAAGPSSYNEQFF.

This clonotype was seen ten or more times. The rearrangement joins TRBV7-8 to TRBJ2-1; D unclear. Germline V gene lookup returns CDR1 SGHVS and CDR2 FQNEAQ. Trimming removed 5 bases from V and 0 bases from J, with 14 bases in between. There are 16 residues in the CDR3. The CDR3 DNA follows: TGTGCCAGCAGCGCCCCGATAATCAGCTCCTACAATGAGCAGTTCTTC. Amino acid sequence: CASSAPIISSYNEQFF.

Many counts were recorded for this clonotype. The chain is built from TRBV9 and TRBJ2-3, with 10 bases lining up with TRBD2. The CDR3 consists of 15 residues. V dropped 4 bases and J dropped 2; count of bases not matched to a gene: 4. Germline CDR1 is SGDLS and CDR2 is YYNGEE. CDR3 region: CASSPSGGITDTQYF. DNA for the CDR3: TGTGCCAGCAGCCCTAGCGGGGGAATCACAGATACGCAGTATTTT.

This clonotype showed up many times. The chain combines TRBV19 with TRBJ1-1; 7 positions match TRBD1. Germline CDR1 and CDR2: LNHDA and SQIVND (reference sequence). CDR3 length equals 14 residues. Trimming cost V 5 bases and J 1 base; bases outside gene matches: 4. The CDR3 bases are TGTGCCAGTAGTCGTACAGGGGCGAACACTGAAGCTTTCTTT. Its translation is CASSRTGANTEAFF.